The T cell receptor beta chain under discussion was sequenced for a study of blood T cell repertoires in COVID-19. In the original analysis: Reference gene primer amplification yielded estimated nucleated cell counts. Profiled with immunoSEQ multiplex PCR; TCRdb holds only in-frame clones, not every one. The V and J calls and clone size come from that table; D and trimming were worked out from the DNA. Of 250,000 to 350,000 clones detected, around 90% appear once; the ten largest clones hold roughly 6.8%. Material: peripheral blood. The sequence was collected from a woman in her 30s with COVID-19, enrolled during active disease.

The CDR3 bases are TGTGCCAGCAGTGATACAGGGGTGGGCAATCAGCCCCAGCATTTT. This translates into CASSDTGVGNQPQHF. The chain employs TRBV28 and TRBJ1-5; 7 bases align to TRBD1. This CDR3 region has 15 residues. V lost 5 bases to trimming and J lost 2 bases; unmatched junction nucleotides: 6. CDR1 MDHEN and CDR2 SYDVKM come from the germline V gene.